This T cell receptor (beta chain) was observed in a study of patients and donors after allogeneic stem cell transplantation. The germline V gene encodes CDR1 GTSNPN and CDR2 SVGIG (reference sequence). The CDR3 covers 13 residues. Trimming took off 3 bases at V and 7 bases at J, with 16 bases between the two ends. A single record per CDR3 protein comes from TCRdb applying MiXCR to the RT-PCR reads. Here the sample spans roughly 880,000 distinct CDR3 sequences, about 20% being singletons. This chain joins TRBV30 and TRBJ2-7; no reliable D call. This TCR derives from a human donor who was either an allogeneic HSCT recipient or a stem cell or donor lymphocyte infusion donor (not recorded which). It is not recorded whose cells these are; they may come from a transplant donor. The sequencing input was blood, either unsorted or a sorted T cell fraction (not recorded which). The DNA for the CDR3 is TGTGCCTGGAGCTTGGTGACCGCCGGGGAGCAGTACTTC. This encodes CAWSLVTAGEQYF.